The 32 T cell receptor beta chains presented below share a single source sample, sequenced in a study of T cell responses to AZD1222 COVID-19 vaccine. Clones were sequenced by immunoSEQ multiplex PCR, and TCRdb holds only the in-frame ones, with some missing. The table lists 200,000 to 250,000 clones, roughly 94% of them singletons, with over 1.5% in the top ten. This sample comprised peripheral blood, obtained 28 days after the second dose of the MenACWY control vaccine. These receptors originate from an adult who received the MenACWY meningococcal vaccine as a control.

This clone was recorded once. CDR3 nucleotides: TGTGCCACCGGAACGGGCGGGACGGTCCAAGAGACCCAGTACTTC. Its protein product is CATGTGGTVQETQYF. The J gene is TRBJ2-5, the V gene TRBV24-1; a weak D match, TRBD2 (6 bases). The CDR3 consists of 15 residues. Per the germline V gene, CDR1 is KGHDR and CDR2 is SFDVKD. V lost 9 bases to trimming and J lost 1 base, with 17 bases between them.

Here the CDR3 DNA reads TGTGCCAGCAGCCAAGACGAGCGGCAAGAGACCCAGTACTTC. The encoded protein is CASSQDERQETQYF. The J gene is TRBJ2-5, the V gene TRBV4-2; a weak D match, TRBD2 (5 bases). Germline V CDR1 and CDR2: LGHNA, YNFKEQ. With 0 bases removed from V and 2 bases from J, the gap between germline ends came to 7 bases. The CDR3 contains 14 residues.

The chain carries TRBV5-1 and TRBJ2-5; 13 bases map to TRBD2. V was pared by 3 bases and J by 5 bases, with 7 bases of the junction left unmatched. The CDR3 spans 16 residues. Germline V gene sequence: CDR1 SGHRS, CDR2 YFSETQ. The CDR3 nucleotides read TGCGCCAGCAGCTCGGGACTAGCGGGGTTTGGGGAGACCCAGTACTTC. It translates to CASSSGLAGFGETQYF.

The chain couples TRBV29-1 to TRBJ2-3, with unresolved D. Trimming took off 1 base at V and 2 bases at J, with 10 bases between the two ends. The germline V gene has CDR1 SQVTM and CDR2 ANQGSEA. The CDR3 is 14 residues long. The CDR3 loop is CSVEVQEHTDTQYF. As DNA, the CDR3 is TGCAGCGTTGAAGTTCAGGAACACACAGATACGCAGTATTTT.

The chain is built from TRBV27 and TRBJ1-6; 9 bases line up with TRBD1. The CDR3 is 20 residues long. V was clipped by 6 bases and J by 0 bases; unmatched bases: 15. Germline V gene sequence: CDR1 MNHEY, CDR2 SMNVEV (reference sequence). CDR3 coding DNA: TGTGCCAGCAGCCTCAAAGGGACAGGGAGATGGAGCTCCTATAATTCACCCCTCCACTTT. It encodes CASSLKGTGRWSSYNSPLHF.

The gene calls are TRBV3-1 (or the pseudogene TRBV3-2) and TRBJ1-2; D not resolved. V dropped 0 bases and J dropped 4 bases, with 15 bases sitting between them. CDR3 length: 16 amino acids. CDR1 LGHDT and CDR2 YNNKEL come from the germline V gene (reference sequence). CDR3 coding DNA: TGTGCCAGCAGCCAAGAGGATCGAGGGAGGGTCTATGGCTACACCTTC. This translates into CASSQEDRGRVYGYTF.

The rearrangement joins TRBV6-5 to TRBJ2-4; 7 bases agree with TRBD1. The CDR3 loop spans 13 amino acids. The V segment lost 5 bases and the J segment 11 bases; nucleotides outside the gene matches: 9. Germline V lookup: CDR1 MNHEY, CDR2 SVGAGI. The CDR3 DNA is TGTGCCAGCAGTCAGGGACAGAGGGGGTTTCAGTACTTC. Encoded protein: CASSQGQRGFQYF.

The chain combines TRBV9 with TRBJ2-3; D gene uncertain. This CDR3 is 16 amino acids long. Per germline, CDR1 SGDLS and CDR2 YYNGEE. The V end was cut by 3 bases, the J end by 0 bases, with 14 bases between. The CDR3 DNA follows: TGTGCCAGCAGCGCCGACACCCGATCTAGCACAGATACGCAGTATTTT. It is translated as CASSADTRSSTDTQYF.

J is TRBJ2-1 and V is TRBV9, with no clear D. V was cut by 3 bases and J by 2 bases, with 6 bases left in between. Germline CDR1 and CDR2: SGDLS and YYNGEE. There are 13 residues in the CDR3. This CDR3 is CASSEGTYNEQFF. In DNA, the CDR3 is TGTGCCAGCAGCGAGGGCACCTACAATGAGCAGTTCTTC.

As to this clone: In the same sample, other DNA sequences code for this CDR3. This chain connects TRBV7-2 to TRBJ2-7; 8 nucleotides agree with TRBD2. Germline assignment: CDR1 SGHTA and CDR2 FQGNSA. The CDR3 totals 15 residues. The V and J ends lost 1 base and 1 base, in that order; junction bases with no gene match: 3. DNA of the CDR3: TGTGCCAGCAGCTTAGAGGGACTAGGATCCTACGAGCAGTACTTC. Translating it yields CASSLEGLGSYEQYF.

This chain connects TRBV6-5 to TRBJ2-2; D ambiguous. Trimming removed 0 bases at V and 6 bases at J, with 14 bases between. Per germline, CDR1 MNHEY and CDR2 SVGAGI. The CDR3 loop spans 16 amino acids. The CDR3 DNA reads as TGTGCCAGCAGTTACTCGATTCGACTGGGTCCCGGGGAGCTGTTTTTT. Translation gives CASSYSIRLGPGELFF.

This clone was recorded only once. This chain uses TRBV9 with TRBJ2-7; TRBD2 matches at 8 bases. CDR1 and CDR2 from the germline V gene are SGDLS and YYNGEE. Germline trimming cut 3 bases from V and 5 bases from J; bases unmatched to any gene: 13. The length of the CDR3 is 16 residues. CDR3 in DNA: TGTGCCAGCAGCGGCACTAGCGGAGCCCCCGGGGACGAGCAGTACTTC. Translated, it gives CASSGTSGAPGDEQYF.

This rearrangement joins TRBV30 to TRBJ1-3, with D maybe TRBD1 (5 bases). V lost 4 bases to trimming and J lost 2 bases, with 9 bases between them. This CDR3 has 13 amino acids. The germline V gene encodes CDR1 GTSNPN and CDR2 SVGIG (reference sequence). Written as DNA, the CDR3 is TGTGCCTGGAACGGGGGTGCTGGAAACACCATATATTTT. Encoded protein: CAWNGGAGNTIYF.

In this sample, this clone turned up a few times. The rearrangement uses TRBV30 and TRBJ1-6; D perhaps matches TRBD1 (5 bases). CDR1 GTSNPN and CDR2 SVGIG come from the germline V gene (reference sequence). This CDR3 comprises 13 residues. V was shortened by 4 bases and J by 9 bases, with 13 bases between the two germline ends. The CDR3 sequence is CAWNPGVASPLHF. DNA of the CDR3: TGTGCCTGGAATCCGGGGGTGGCTTCACCCCTCCACTTT.

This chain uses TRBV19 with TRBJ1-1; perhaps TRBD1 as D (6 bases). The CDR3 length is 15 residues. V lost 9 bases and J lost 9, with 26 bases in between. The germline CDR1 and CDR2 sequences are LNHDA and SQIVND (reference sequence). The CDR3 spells CASQNVLQGRNKAFF. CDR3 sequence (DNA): TGTGCCAGCCAAAACGTCCTACAGGGAAGGAATAAAGCTTTCTTT.

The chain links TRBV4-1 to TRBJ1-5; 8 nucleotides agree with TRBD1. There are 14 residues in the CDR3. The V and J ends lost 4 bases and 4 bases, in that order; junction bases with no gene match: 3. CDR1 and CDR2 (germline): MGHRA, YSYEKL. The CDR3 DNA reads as TGCGCCAGCAGCCGGACAGGGAGGAATCAGCCCCAGCATTTT. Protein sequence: CASSRTGRNQPQHF.

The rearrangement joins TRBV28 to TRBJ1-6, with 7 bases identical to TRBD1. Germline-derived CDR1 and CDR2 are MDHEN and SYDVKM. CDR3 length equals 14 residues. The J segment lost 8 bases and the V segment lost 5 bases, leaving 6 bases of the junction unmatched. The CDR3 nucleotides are TGTGCCAGCAGTCCCGGACAGGTTTATTCACCCCTCCACTTT. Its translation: CASSPGQVYSPLHF.

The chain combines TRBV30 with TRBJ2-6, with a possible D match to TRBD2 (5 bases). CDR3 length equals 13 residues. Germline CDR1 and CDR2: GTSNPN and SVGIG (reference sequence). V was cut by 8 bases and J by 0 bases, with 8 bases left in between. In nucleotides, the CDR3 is TGTGCCAGCGGACCCTCTGGGGCCAACGTCCTGACTTTC. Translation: CASGPSGANVLTF.

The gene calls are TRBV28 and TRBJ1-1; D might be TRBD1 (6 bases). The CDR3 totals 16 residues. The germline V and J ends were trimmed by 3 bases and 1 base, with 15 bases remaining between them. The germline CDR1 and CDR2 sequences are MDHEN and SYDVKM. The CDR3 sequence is CASSLWGPLPNTEAFF. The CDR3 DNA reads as TGTGCCAGCAGTTTGTGGGGGCCCCTTCCGAACACTGAAGCTTTCTTT.

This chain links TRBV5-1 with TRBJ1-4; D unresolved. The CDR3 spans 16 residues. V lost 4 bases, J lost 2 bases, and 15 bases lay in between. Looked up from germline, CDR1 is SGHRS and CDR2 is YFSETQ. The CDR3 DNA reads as TGCGCCAGCAGCCCCCGGGCCCCCACGACTAATGAAAAACTGTTTTTT. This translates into CASSPRAPTTNEKLFF.

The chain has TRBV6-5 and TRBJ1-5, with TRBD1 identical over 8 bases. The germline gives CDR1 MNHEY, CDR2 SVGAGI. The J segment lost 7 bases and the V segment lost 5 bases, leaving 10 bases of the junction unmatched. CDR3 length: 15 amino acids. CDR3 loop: CASSNDRGSHQPQHF. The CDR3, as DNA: TGTGCCAGCAGTAATGACAGGGGTTCCCACCAGCCCCAGCATTTT.

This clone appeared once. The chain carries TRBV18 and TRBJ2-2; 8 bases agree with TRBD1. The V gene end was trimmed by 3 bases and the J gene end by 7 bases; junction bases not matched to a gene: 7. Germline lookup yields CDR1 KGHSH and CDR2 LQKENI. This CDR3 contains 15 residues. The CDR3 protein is CASSPRAGGFGELFF. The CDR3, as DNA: TGTGCCAGCTCACCTCGGGCAGGGGGCTTCGGGGAGCTGTTTTTT.

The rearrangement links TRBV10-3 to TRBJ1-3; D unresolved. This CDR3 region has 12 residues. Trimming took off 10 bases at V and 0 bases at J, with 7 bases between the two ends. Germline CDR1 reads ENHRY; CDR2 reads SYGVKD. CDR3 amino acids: CATGDSGNTIYF. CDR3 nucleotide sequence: TGTGCCACCGGGGACTCTGGAAACACCATATATTTT.

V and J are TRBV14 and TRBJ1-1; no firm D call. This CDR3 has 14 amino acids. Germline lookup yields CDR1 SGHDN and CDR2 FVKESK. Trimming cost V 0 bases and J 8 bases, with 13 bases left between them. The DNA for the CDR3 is TGTGCCAGCAGCCAAGAGGTTGGGGAGCCAGAAGCTTTCTTT. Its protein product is CASSQEVGEPEAFF. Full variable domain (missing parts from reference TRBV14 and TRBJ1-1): EAGVTQFPSHSVIEKGQTVTLRCDPISGHDNLYWYRRVMGKEIKFLLHFVKESKQDESGMPNNRFLAERTGGTYSTLKVQPAELEDSGVYFCASSQEVGEPEAFFGQGTRLTVV.

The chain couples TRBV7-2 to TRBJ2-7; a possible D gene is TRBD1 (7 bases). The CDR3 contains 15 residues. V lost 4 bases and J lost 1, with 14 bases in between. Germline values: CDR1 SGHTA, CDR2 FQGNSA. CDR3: CASSSAGGRSYEQYF. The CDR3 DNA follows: TGTGCCAGCAGCTCCGCAGGGGGGCGATCCTACGAGCAGTACTTC.

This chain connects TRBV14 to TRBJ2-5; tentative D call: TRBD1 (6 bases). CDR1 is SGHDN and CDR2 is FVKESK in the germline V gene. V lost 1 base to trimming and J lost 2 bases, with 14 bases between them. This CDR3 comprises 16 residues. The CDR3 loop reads CASSQVRGSGQETQYF. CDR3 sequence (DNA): TGTGCCAGCAGCCAAGTGAGGGGGAGTGGGCAAGAGACCCAGTACTTC.

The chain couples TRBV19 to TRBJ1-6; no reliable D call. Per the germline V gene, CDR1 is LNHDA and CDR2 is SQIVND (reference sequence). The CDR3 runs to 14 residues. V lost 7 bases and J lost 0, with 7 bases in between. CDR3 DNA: TGTGCCAGTACTGAGGGCTCCTATAATTCACCCCTCCACTTT. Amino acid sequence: CASTEGSYNSPLHF.

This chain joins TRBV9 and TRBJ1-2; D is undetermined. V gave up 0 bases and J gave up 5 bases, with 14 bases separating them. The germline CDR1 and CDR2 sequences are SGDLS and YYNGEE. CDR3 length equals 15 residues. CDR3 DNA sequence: TGTGCCAGCAGCGTAGCTCGGGTGGGGTATTATGGCTACACCTTC. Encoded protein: CASSVARVGYYGYTF.

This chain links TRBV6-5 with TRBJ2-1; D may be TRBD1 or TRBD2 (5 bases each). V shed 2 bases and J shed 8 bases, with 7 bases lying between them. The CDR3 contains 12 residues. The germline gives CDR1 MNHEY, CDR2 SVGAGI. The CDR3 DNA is TGTGCCAGCAGTTACGGGGGACATGAGCAGTTCTTC. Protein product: CASSYGGHEQFF.

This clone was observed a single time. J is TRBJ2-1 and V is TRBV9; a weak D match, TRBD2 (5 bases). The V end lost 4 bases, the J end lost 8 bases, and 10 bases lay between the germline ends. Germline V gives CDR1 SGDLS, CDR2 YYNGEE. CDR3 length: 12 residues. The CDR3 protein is CASSPHGDEQFF. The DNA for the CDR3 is TGTGCCAGCAGCCCCCACGGGGATGAGCAGTTCTTC.

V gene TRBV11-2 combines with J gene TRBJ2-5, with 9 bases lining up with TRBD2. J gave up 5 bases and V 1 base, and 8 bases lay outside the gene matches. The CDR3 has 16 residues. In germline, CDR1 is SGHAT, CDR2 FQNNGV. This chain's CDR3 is CASSLVGGRAGETQYF. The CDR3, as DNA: TGTGCCAGCAGCTTAGTAGGCGGGAGGGCCGGGGAGACCCAGTACTTC.

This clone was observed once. The CDR3 nucleotides are TGTGCCAGTACCGACGGTCTGGGGGCGAGGGGCAATCAGCCCCAGCATTTT. This translates into CASTDGLGARGNQPQHF. This sequence joins TRBV19 and TRBJ1-5; D is possibly TRBD1 (6 bases). This CDR3 is built from 17 residues. Trimming shortened V by 7 bases and J by 2 bases, and 21 bases separated the two germline ends. Germline V gene sequence: CDR1 LNHDA, CDR2 SQIVND (reference sequence).